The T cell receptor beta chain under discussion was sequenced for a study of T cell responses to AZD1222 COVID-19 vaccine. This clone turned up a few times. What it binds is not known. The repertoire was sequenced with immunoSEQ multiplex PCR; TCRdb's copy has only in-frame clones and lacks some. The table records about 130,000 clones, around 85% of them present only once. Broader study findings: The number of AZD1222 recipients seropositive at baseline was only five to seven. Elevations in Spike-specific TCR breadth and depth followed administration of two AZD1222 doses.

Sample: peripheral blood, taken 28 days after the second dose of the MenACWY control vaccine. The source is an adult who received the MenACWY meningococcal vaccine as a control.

CDR3 DNA: TGTGCCAGCAGCCTTCGGACAAGCTATGGCTACACCTTC. It yields the protein CASSLRTSYGYTF. The chain links TRBV7-2 to TRBJ1-2, with TRBD1 as a possible D gene (5 bases). CDR3 length: 13 residues. V gave up 5 bases and J gave up 4 bases, with 11 bases separating them. The germline V gene has CDR1 SGHTA and CDR2 FQGNSA.